This TCR beta chain was recovered during a study of shared clonotypes between healthy human individuals. The data were produced by immunoSEQ multiplex PCR, yet TCRdb's version contains in-frame clones alone and is incomplete. The sample contains a few hundred thousand clones, 70% to 85% of which appear only once. From germline, CDR1 is MDHEN and CDR2 SYDVKM. The CDR3 runs to 19 residues. Trimming cost V 6 bases and J 7 bases; bases outside gene matches: 24. The chain uses TRBV28 and TRBJ1-2; 9 positions match TRBD1. Sequencing was carried out using PBMCs. The clonotype originates from a woman aged 40 to 50 in good health. Some clones in this sample may be carry-over from other donors' samples. CDR3 nucleotides: TGTGCCAGCAGACTCGGAACCGGGACAGGGATTATACGTCTGTCTGGCTACACCTTC. It yields the protein CASRLGTGTGIIRLSGYTF.